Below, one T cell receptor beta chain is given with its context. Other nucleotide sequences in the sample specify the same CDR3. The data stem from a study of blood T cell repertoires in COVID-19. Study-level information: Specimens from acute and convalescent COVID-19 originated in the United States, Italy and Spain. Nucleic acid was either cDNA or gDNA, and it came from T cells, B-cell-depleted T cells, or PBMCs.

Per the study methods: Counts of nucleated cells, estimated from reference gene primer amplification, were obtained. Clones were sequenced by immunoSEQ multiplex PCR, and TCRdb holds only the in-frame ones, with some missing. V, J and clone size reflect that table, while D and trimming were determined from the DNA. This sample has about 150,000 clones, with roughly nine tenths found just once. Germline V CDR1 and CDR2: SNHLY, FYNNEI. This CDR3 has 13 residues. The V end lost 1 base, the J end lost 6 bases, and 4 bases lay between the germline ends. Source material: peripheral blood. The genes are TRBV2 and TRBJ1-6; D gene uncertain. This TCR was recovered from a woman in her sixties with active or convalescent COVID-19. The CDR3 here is CASSEVANSPLHF. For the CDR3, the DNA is TGTGCCAGCAGTGAAGTGGCTAATTCACCCCTCCACTTT.